A single sample is the source of the 30 T cell receptor beta chains below, sequenced in a study of control samples from healthy donors and cancer patients. This table comes from immunoSEQ multiplex PCR, and its TCRdb copy is limited to in-frame clones, with some not included. The repertoire holds some 30,000 clones, about 90% seen once, with about 4.3% in the top ten. Sequencing was carried out using formalin-fixed, paraffin-embedded tissue. These receptors were obtained from a female donor with melanoma.

Points on this clone: A much larger clone differs by one base, so this may be a read error. The chain couples TRBV6-6 to TRBJ2-5; TRBD2 aligns across 13 bases. The CDR3 length is 18 residues. CDR1 is MNHNY and CDR2 is SVGAGI in the germline V gene (reference sequence). Here the CDR3 DNA reads TGTGCCAGCAGTCTTACTAGCGGGAGGGCCGTGGAACAAGAGATCCAGTACTTC. Encoded protein: CASSLTSGRAVEQEIQYF.

V and J are TRBV9 and TRBJ2-5, with a weak D call TRBD2 (5 bases). Trimming cost V 0 bases and J 6 bases, with 12 bases left between them. Germline values: CDR1 SGDLS, CDR2 YYNGEE. CDR3 length equals 14 residues. CDR3 nucleotides: TGTGCCAGCAGCGTAGAGGCCGGCGGGCAGACCCAGTACTTC. This gives the protein CASSVEAGGQTQYF.

The V and J genes are TRBV19 and TRBJ1-5, with D possibly being TRBD1 (6 bases). CDR3 length: 14 residues. Germline CDR1 is LNHDA and CDR2 is SQIVND (reference sequence). V was pared by 3 bases and J by 7 bases, with 13 bases between. The CDR3 loop reads CASSIGGLGQPQHF. CDR3 coding DNA: TGTGCCAGTAGTATCGGGGGGCTAGGGCAGCCCCAGCATTTT.

The J gene is TRBJ2-7, the V gene TRBV7-2; 7 bases fit TRBD2. CDR3 length: 14 residues. In germline, CDR1 is SGHTA, CDR2 FQGNSA. With 5 bases clipped from V and 0 bases from J, the junction kept 4 bases outside the gene matches. CDR3 nucleotides: TGTGCCAGCAGCACCCGGACTAGCTCCTACGAGCAGTACTTC. Translating it yields CASSTRTSSYEQYF.

The V call is TRBV2, the J call TRBJ2-7; D possibly corresponds to TRBD2 (6 bases). With 11 bases removed from V and 5 bases from J, the gap between germline ends came to 19 bases. Germline CDR1 reads SNHLY; CDR2 reads FYNNEI. CDR3 length: 13 amino acids. CDR3 sequence: CARAGRSSHEQYF. CDR3 nucleotide sequence: TGTGCCCGAGCGGGCAGGTCAAGCCACGAGCAGTACTTC.

Only one count was recorded for this clone. This sequence joins TRBV15 and TRBJ1-2, with D unresolved. V was cut by 0 bases and J by 7 bases, with 9 bases left in between. Germline values: CDR1 LNHNV, CDR2 YYDKDF (reference sequence). The CDR3 loop spans 13 amino acids. The CDR3 DNA sequence: TGTGCCACCAGCAGAGATCCCACCTTTGGCTACACCTTC. Its protein is CATSRDPTFGYTF.

The chain carries TRBV30 and TRBJ1-6; 7 positions agree with TRBD1. Trimming at V came to 2 bases and at J to 5 bases, leaving 3 bases not matched to a gene. From germline, CDR1 is GTSNPN and CDR2 SVGIG (reference sequence). This CDR3 has 14 amino acids. The CDR3 spells CAWSRGTDNSPLHF. The DNA of the CDR3 is TGTGCCTGGAGTCGGGGGACAGATAATTCACCCCTCCACTTT. The full variable domain, its missing parts supplied by reference TRBV30 and TRBJ1-6, is SQTIHQWPATLVQPVGSPLSLECTVEGTSNPNLYWYRQAAGRGLQLLFYSVGIGQISSEVPQNLSASRPQDRQFILSSKKLLLSDSGFYLCAWSRGTDNSPLHFGNGTRLTVT.

The CDR3 reads CASSVAISTGELFF. For the CDR3, the DNA is TGTGCCAGCAGCGTAGCTATAAGCACCGGGGAGCTGTTTTTT. The genes are TRBV9 and TRBJ2-2; D gene unclear. With 0 bases removed from V and 4 bases from J, the gap between germline ends came to 7 bases. Germline CDR1 SGDLS, CDR2 YYNGEE. The CDR3 is 14 amino acids.

This clone was seen once. The gene calls are TRBV4-2 and TRBJ2-1; 11 bases agree with TRBD2. Looked up from germline, CDR1 is LGHNA and CDR2 is YNFKEQ. V dropped 1 base and J dropped 7; count of bases not matched to a gene: 6. CDR3 length: 16 amino acids. The CDR3 reads CASSQGTSGRMNEQFF. As DNA, the CDR3 is TGTGCCAGCAGCCAAGGCACTAGCGGGAGAATGAATGAGCAGTTCTTC.

This clone was seen more than once but under ten times. The J gene is TRBJ1-1, the V gene TRBV24-1; D is unclear. The CDR3 sequence is 13 residues long. Germline V gene data show CDR1 as KGHDR and CDR2 as SFDVKD. V lost 4 bases and J 1 base, leaving 6 bases between the germline ends. The CDR3 DNA reads TGTGCCACCAGTGACCACACGAACACTGAAGCTTTCTTT. Translating it yields CATSDHTNTEAFF.

The genes are TRBV11-3 and TRBJ2-3; no clear D gene. The CDR3 is made up of 13 amino acids. Trimming took 1 base from V and 4 from J, leaving 6 bases between them. From germline, CDR1 is SGHNT and CDR2 YENEEA. The CDR3 DNA follows: TGTGCCAGCAGCTTAGGGGTCTCAGATACGCAGTATTTT. This translates into CASSLGVSDTQYF.

The rearrangement joins TRBV5-4 to TRBJ1-2; maybe TRBD1 (6 bases). Germline V gene lookup returns CDR1 SGHNT and CDR2 YYREEE (reference sequence). Between the trimmed V and J ends, which lost 4 bases and 13 bases, there was a span of 17 bases. The CDR3 is 12 amino acids. CDR3 sequence: CASSPGGPLSTF. The CDR3 bases are TGTGCCAGCAGCCCCGGGGGGCCACTCAGCACCTTC.

This sequence joins TRBV7-2 and TRBJ1-2; 8 bases are a match to TRBD1. The V and J ends lost 5 bases and 8 bases, in that order; junction bases with no gene match: 4. Looked up from germline, CDR1 is SGHTA and CDR2 is FQGNSA. The CDR3 is 12 residues long. The CDR3 sequence: CASSLDRGGYTF. The DNA of the CDR3 is TGTGCCAGCAGCCTAGACAGGGGCGGCTACACCTTC.

With regard to this clone: An end of the junction does not agree with germline; a read error may underlie this. The rearrangement joins TRBV15 to TRBJ1-2; D unresolved. The length of the CDR3 is 15 residues. The V gene's germline CDR1 is LNHNV and CDR2 YYDKDF (reference sequence). This chain's CDR3 is CAISRDFTPNYGYTF. In nucleotides, the CDR3 is TGTGCCATCAGCAGAGATTTTACTCCTAACTATGGCTACACCTTC.

This chain uses TRBV5-1 with TRBJ1-2, with 10 bases identical to TRBD1. Germline V gene data show CDR1 as SGHRS and CDR2 as YFSETQ. The CDR3 spans 13 residues. Trimming at V came to 5 bases and at J to 8 bases, leaving 6 bases not matched to a gene. The CDR3 DNA is TGCGCCAGCAGGGACAGGGGGTCAGAAGGCTACACCTTC. Translated: CASRDRGSEGYTF.

About this clone: At one end, the junction sequence differs from germline, possibly due to a read error. The gene calls are TRBV20-1 and TRBJ2-7, with 10 nucleotides matching TRBD2. Germline assignment: CDR1 DFQATT and CDR2 SNEGSKA (reference sequence). CDR3 size: 11 residues. CDR3: CSALAGDERYF. DNA for the CDR3: TGCAGTGCGCTAGCGGGAGACGAGCGGTACTTC.

This chain uses TRBV9 with TRBJ1-1, with a tentative D call TRBD1 (5 bases). This CDR3 contains 14 residues. Germline V gives CDR1 SGDLS, CDR2 YYNGEE. V was trimmed by 4 bases and J by 0 bases, leaving 10 bases between them. CDR3 protein: CASSPRGVNTEAFF. CDR3 bases: TGTGCCAGCAGCCCAAGAGGGGTGAACACTGAAGCTTTCTTT.

The chain couples TRBV21-1 to TRBJ2-1. TRBV21-1 is reported as a pseudogene. This CDR3 has 12 amino acids. The CDR3: CASSLTHDEQFF. CDR3 nucleotides: TGTGCCAGCAGCTTAACCCACGATGAGCAGTTCTTC.

The V gene is TRBV5-1, the J gene TRBJ2-5; no clear D gene. This CDR3 is built from 13 residues. The germline V gene has CDR1 SGHRS and CDR2 YFSETQ. The V gene lost 0 bases and the J gene lost 7 bases, with 10 bases spanning the gap. Here the CDR3 DNA reads TGCGCCAGCAGCTTGGGGGATGGTTGGACCCAGTACTTC. It yields the protein CASSLGDGWTQYF.

The V and J genes are TRBV9 and TRBJ1-1, with D maybe TRBD1 (5 bases). This CDR3 region has 11 residues. V shed 3 bases and J shed 7 bases, with 7 bases lying between them. Germline loops: CDR1 SGDLS, CDR2 YYNGEE. CDR3 amino acids: CASSGDGEAFF. The CDR3 bases are TGTGCCAGCAGCGGGGACGGTGAAGCTTTCTTT.

The V and J genes are TRBV6-5 and TRBJ2-5; tentatively, D is TRBD1 (6 bases). Between the trimmed V and J ends, which lost 7 bases and 3 bases, there was a span of 12 bases. CDR1 and CDR2 from the germline V gene are MNHEY and SVGAGI. The CDR3 extends over 13 amino acids. CDR3 in amino acids: CASTTGYEETQYF. CDR3 DNA sequence: TGTGCCAGCACTACAGGGTATGAAGAGACCCAGTACTTC.

The chain couples TRBV5-4 to TRBJ1-1; D perhaps matches TRBD1 (6 bases). Germline CDR1 is SGHNT and CDR2 is YYREEE (reference sequence). This CDR3 spans 15 amino acids. Trimming left V 2 bases short and J 4 bases short, with 15 bases between. In DNA, the CDR3 is TGTGCCAGCAGCTTCATAAACAGGGTGGGCACTGAAGCTTTCTTT. Translation: CASSFINRVGTEAFF.

CDR3 loop: CASSIPSSGANVLTF. The CDR3, as DNA: TGTGCCAGTAGTATCCCCAGCTCTGGGGCCAACGTCCTGACTTTC. The J gene is TRBJ2-6, the V gene TRBV19; D is unclear. The CDR3 extends over 15 amino acids. V lost 3 bases and J 0 bases, leaving 6 bases between the germline ends. Germline loops: CDR1 LNHDA, CDR2 SQIVND (reference sequence).

The chain is built from TRBV5-5 and TRBJ1-1, with D tentatively TRBD1 (5 bases). The V end lost 3 bases, the J end lost 0 bases, and 12 bases lay between the germline ends. The CDR3 is made up of 15 amino acids. Germline lookup yields CDR1 SGHKS and CDR2 YYEKEE (reference sequence). This chain's CDR3 is CASSSLGGLNTEAFF. Written as DNA, the CDR3 is TGTGCCAGCAGCTCACTTGGGGGACTGAACACTGAAGCTTTCTTT.

The chain links TRBV10-3 to TRBJ2-4; TRBD1 aligns across 11 bases. CDR3 length: 18 residues. The V segment lost 0 bases and the J segment 1 base; nucleotides outside the gene matches: 5. Germline CDR1 and CDR2: ENHRY and SYGVKD. CDR3: CAISESGTGGVAKNIQYF. The CDR3 DNA sequence: TGTGCCATCAGTGAGTCCGGGACAGGGGGAGTTGCCAAAAACATTCAGTACTTC.

The chain has TRBV19 and TRBJ2-1, with D possibly being TRBD2 (6 bases). Trimming pared 2 bases from V and 1 base from J, leaving 9 bases between. The length of the CDR3 is 15 residues. CDR1 LNHDA and CDR2 SQIVND come from the germline V gene (reference sequence). The CDR3 is CASSIRGSSYNEQFF. CDR3 DNA: TGTGCCAGTAGTATACGGGGGTCGTCCTACAATGAGCAGTTCTTC.

In its sample, this clone was seen a few times. The genes are TRBV6-1 and TRBJ1-1; D remains unclear. The germline V and J ends were trimmed by 2 bases and 2 bases, with 12 bases remaining between them. The V gene's germline CDR1 is MNHNS and CDR2 SASEGT. The CDR3 totals 15 residues. The CDR3 nucleotides are TGTGCCAGCAGTGAAATAAGTATGCTAAACACTGAAGCTTTCTTT. This sequence encodes CASSEISMLNTEAFF.

This clone was observed a single time. This chain links TRBV19 with TRBJ1-5, with D unresolved. The length of the CDR3 is 11 residues. Trimming stripped 3 bases from V and 11 bases from J, with 8 bases between. Germline-derived CDR1 and CDR2 are LNHDA and SQIVND (reference sequence). As DNA, the CDR3 is TGTGCCAGTAGTATCCCCGGCACCCAGCATTTT. Amino acid sequence: CASSIPGTQHF.

This clone appeared a few times. The V and J genes are TRBV5-5 and TRBJ2-5; D might be TRBD1 (6 bases). The CDR3 is 15 amino acids. Germline V gives CDR1 SGHKS, CDR2 YYEKEE (reference sequence). Trimming shortened V by 4 bases and J by 0 bases, and 13 bases separated the two germline ends. CDR3 sequence (DNA): TGTGCCAGCAGCCTAATCTGGGACAACCAAGAGACCCAGTACTTC. Its protein is CASSLIWDNQETQYF.

The chain combines TRBV27 with TRBJ2-1; 7 bases agree with TRBD2. With V trimmed by 5 bases and J by 4 bases, 8 bases remained unmatched. The CDR3 covers 15 residues. Germline CDR1 is MNHEY and CDR2 is SMNVEV (reference sequence). The CDR3 DNA reads TGTGCCAGCAGTCCCGCCTGGGGGGGTTACAATGAGCAGTTCTTC. Translated: CASSPAWGGYNEQFF.